This entry lists 27 T cell receptor beta chains sequenced from one sample in a study of cytomegalovirus exposure and HLA in healthy donors. Researchers ran the PCR with 60 Vbeta and 13 Jbeta primers. Sequencing was performed with immunoSEQ multiplex PCR; in TCRdb, only in-frame clones are kept and a portion is missing. The sample comprises 55,000 to 65,000 clones, around 84% of which are singletons, and approximately 6% rests with the top ten. The sequenced sample consisted of PBMCs. The receptors originated from a male donor in good health and CMV-seronegative.

This rearrangement joins TRBV2 to TRBJ2-6; tentatively, D is TRBD1 (6 bases). Per germline, CDR1 SNHLY and CDR2 FYNNEI. The V end lost 8 bases, the J end lost 0 bases, and 11 bases lay between the germline ends. The CDR3 loop spans 15 amino acids. DNA of the CDR3: TGTGCCAGCCAGGGGACCCTCTCTGGGGCCAACGTCCTGACTTTC. Amino acid sequence: CASQGTLSGANVLTF.

The V call is TRBV18, the J call TRBJ2-1; 9 bases align to TRBD1. The V and J ends lost 6 bases and 3 bases, in that order; junction bases with no gene match: 12. Germline CDR1 reads KGHSH; CDR2 reads LQKENI. The CDR3 extends over 17 amino acids. The CDR3, as DNA: TGTGCCAGCTCGCGCCGTATGGGACAGGGAAACTACAATGAGCAGTTCTTC. Its protein is CASSRRMGQGNYNEQFF.

The rearrangement links TRBV5-6 to TRBJ2-7; 10 nucleotides match TRBD1. CDR1 is SGHDT and CDR2 is YYEEEE in the germline V gene. Germline trimming cut 2 bases from V and 6 bases from J; bases unmatched to any gene: 5. The CDR3 is made up of 14 amino acids. The CDR3: CASSFGTGEGEQYF. The DNA of the CDR3 is TGTGCCAGCAGCTTCGGGACAGGGGAGGGCGAGCAGTACTTC.

V usage is TRBV15 and J usage is TRBJ2-7; D perhaps matches TRBD2 (7 bases). Per the germline V gene, CDR1 is LNHNV and CDR2 is YYDKDF (reference sequence). V was clipped by 1 base and J by 0 bases, with 13 bases between them. CDR3 length: 16 amino acids. In nucleotides, the CDR3 is TGTGCCACCAGCAGAGTGCGCGGGGGCCCCTCCTACGAGCAGTACTTC. As protein: CATSRVRGGPSYEQYF.

The chain combines TRBV5-6 with TRBJ1-6, with TRBD1 identical over 8 bases. The V segment lost 5 bases and the J segment 8 bases; nucleotides outside the gene matches: 6. This CDR3 has 14 amino acids. Germline CDR1 SGHDT, CDR2 YYEEEE. CDR3 sequence: CASREGQAYSPLHF. CDR3 in DNA: TGTGCCAGCAGGGAGGGACAGGCTTATTCACCCCTCCACTTT.

Worth noting for this clone: Lacking the conserved final phenylalanine or tryptophan, this CDR3 likely reflects a read error. It is unclear where the CDR3 begins or ends on the DNA, so no DNA is shown, and the CDR3 is as TCRdb lists it. This chain links TRBV7-9 with TRBJ1-1; TRBD1, as called in the table, went unchecked against the DNA. CDR1 is SEHNR and CDR2 is FQNEAQ in the germline V gene (reference sequence). With termini counted, the CDR3 has 13 amino acids. Here the CDR3 reads CASSSGHLNPPGV.

This clone was found a few times. The CDR3 region has the DNA TGTGCCAGCAGTTATGACAGTAACACTGAAGCTTTCTTT. This codes for CASSYDSNTEAFF. The chain has TRBV6-6 and TRBJ1-1, with D maybe TRBD1 (5 bases). The CDR3 totals 13 residues. CDR1 is MNHNY, CDR2 SVGAGI, per germline (reference sequence). The V end lost 3 bases, the J end lost 2 bases, and 7 bases lay between the germline ends.

The V call is TRBV7-2, the J call TRBJ2-1, with D possibly TRBD1 on 6 matching bases. With 2 bases removed from V and 5 bases from J, the gap between germline ends came to 22 bases. Germline CDR1 reads SGHTA; CDR2 reads FQGNSA. This CDR3 has 18 residues. In DNA, the CDR3 is TGTGCCAGCAGCTTATCCAGAGGGGGTCTAGGGTCCGACAATGAGCAGTTCTTC. Translated: CASSLSRGGLGSDNEQFF.

The chain couples TRBV5-6 to TRBJ1-2; TRBD1 matches at 9 bases. V was pared by 5 bases and J by 6 bases, with 14 bases of the junction left unmatched. The CDR3 spans 16 residues. Per the germline V gene, CDR1 is SGHDT and CDR2 is YYEEEE. The DNA for the CDR3 is TGTGCCAGCAGAGGGGTCGGGACAGGGACGCTTAATGGCTACACCTTC. This translates into CASRGVGTGTLNGYTF.

The rearrangement joins TRBV7-2 to TRBJ2-5; D might be TRBD1 (5 bases). Matching the DNA end better, TRBJ2-7 makes the J call doubtful. Germline CDR1 is SGHTA and CDR2 is FQGNSA. The CDR3 extends over 15 amino acids. The CDR3 DNA sequence: TGTGCCAGCAGCCCAGGGTCCAGACCCTCCTACGAGCAGTACTTC. Protein product: CASSPGSRPSYEQYF.

V and J are TRBV7-2 and TRBJ1-5; D is uncertain. V lost 1 base and J lost 2, with 12 bases in between. Per the germline V gene, CDR1 is SGHTA and CDR2 is FQGNSA. This CDR3 comprises 16 residues. The CDR3 sequence: CASSLESVSGNQPQHF. The CDR3 coding sequence is TGTGCCAGCAGCTTAGAATCGGTATCTGGCAATCAGCCCCAGCATTTT.

Here the CDR3 DNA reads TGTGCCAGCAGCGTGGACAGGGGGCGGACTGAAGCTTTCTTT. Translating gives CASSVDRGRTEAFF. This sequence joins TRBV7-2 and TRBJ1-1, with 11 bases lining up with TRBD1. Germline lookup yields CDR1 SGHTA and CDR2 FQGNSA. V was clipped by 5 bases and J by 5 bases; unmatched bases: 4. The CDR3 has 14 amino acids.

The chain has TRBV9 and TRBJ1-5; D is uncertain. Germline V gene lookup returns CDR1 SGDLS and CDR2 YYNGEE. The V gene lost 0 bases and the J gene lost 4 bases, with 8 bases spanning the gap. The length of the CDR3 is 14 residues. The CDR3: CASSVGTVNQPQHF. The DNA for the CDR3 is TGTGCCAGCAGCGTAGGAACTGTGAATCAGCCCCAGCATTTT.

The CDR3 nucleotides read TGTGCCACCAGCAGAGACGACAGTAGTATCTACAATGAGCAGTTCTTC. Protein product: CATSRDDSSIYNEQFF. The chain carries TRBV15 and TRBJ2-1; D may be TRBD1 (5 bases). V lost 0 bases to trimming and J lost 3 bases, with 12 bases between them. This CDR3 contains 16 residues. Germline-derived CDR1 and CDR2 are LNHNV and YYDKDF (reference sequence).

This clone occurred a few times. This sequence joins TRBV6-6 and TRBJ1-2, with a tentative D call TRBD1 (5 bases). V was cut by 3 bases and J by 8 bases, with 19 bases left in between. Germline V gene lookup returns CDR1 MNHNY and CDR2 SVGAGI (reference sequence). The CDR3 covers 15 residues. The CDR3 sequence is CASSYQGREGVGYTF. For the CDR3, the DNA is TGTGCCAGCAGTTATCAGGGCAGGGAAGGAGTGGGCTACACCTTC.

The chain has TRBV6-5 and TRBJ2-1; D is unclear. The V end lost 2 bases, the J end lost 7 bases, and 12 bases lay between the germline ends. Germline CDR1 and CDR2: MNHEY and SVGAGI. This CDR3 has 14 amino acids. The CDR3, as DNA: TGTGCCAGCAGTTACACTCCCGCGCCTAATGAGCAGTTCTTC. It encodes CASSYTPAPNEQFF.

This chain uses TRBV6-5 with TRBJ2-7; 9 nucleotides align to TRBD1. The CDR3 totals 14 residues. After removal of 4 bases from V and 7 bases from J, the junction contained 8 bases not matched to a gene. Germline V gene lookup returns CDR1 MNHEY and CDR2 SVGAGI. CDR3 region: CASSSWDRAGEQYF. The CDR3 bases are TGTGCCAGCAGTTCCTGGGACAGGGCGGGGGAGCAGTACTTC.

The chain joins TRBV5-1 to TRBJ2-5, with TRBD2 matching over 12 bases. The V gene end was trimmed by 4 bases and the J gene end by 4 bases; junction bases not matched to a gene: 5. The V gene's germline CDR1 is SGHRS and CDR2 YFSETQ. The CDR3 is made up of 15 amino acids. CDR3 region: CASSLPSGGAETQYF. CDR3 nucleotides: TGCGCCAGCAGCCTCCCTAGCGGGGGGGCAGAGACCCAGTACTTC.

This clone appeared once. This chain connects TRBV5-1 to TRBJ2-3, with D tentatively TRBD2 (6 bases). V was pared by 4 bases and J by 1 base, with 13 bases between. CDR3 size: 15 residues. Germline CDR1 and CDR2: SGHRS and YFSETQ. The CDR3 spells CASSREFRRTDTQYF. The CDR3 DNA sequence: TGCGCCAGCAGCCGGGAGTTTCGTCGCACAGATACGCAGTATTTT.

The chain recombines TRBV4-1 with TRBJ1-2, with D perhaps TRBD1 (5 bases). Trimming shortened V by 4 bases and J by 2 bases, and 8 bases separated the two germline ends. Per germline, CDR1 MGHRA and CDR2 YSYEKL. The CDR3 extends over 13 amino acids. The chain's CDR3 is CASSLRGNYGYTF. The CDR3 DNA is TGCGCCAGCAGCCTTCGGGGGAACTATGGCTACACCTTC.

The genes are TRBV13 and TRBJ1-6; D not resolved. V dropped 2 bases and J dropped 8 bases, with 4 bases sitting between them. Germline V lookup: CDR1 PRHDT, CDR2 FYEKMQ (reference sequence). The CDR3 sequence is 12 residues long. The CDR3 spells CASSLLDSPLHF. DNA for the CDR3: TGTGCCAGCAGCTTACTAGATTCACCCCTCCACTTT.

V is TRBV2 and J is TRBJ2-5; the D gene is possibly TRBD2 (6 bases). CDR3 length: 16 amino acids. Deletions cut 4 bases from V and 3 bases from J, with 18 bases between. Germline lookup yields CDR1 SNHLY and CDR2 FYNNEI. The CDR3 nucleotides are TGTGCCAGCAGTGTGCCAGGAGGGGCAGGGAAAGAGACCCAGTACTTC. This encodes CASSVPGGAGKETQYF.

V is TRBV9 and J is TRBJ2-7, with 7 nucleotides matching TRBD1. In germline, CDR1 is SGDLS, CDR2 YYNGEE. The CDR3 covers 15 residues. V lost 3 bases and J lost 3; bases outside the gene matches: 9. CDR3 bases: TGTGCCAGCAGCGCAGAGAGGGGGCGCGGCTACGAGCAGTACTTC. Translated: CASSAERGRGYEQYF.

The chain uses TRBV5-6 and TRBJ1-2, with no clear D. From germline, CDR1 is SGHDT and CDR2 YYEEEE. V was trimmed by 0 bases and J by 8 bases, leaving 11 bases between them. CDR3 length equals 13 residues. The CDR3 DNA follows: TGTGCCAGCAGCTTGGCACAATTCCCCGGCTACACCTTC. Encoded protein: CASSLAQFPGYTF.

The chain combines TRBV5-1 with TRBJ2-1; the match to TRBD2 covers 8 bases. The J segment lost 1 base and the V segment lost 2 bases, leaving 2 bases of the junction unmatched. This CDR3 comprises 15 residues. The V gene's germline CDR1 is SGHRS and CDR2 YFSETQ. In DNA, the CDR3 is TGCGCCAGCAGCTTCCGGGGGGGGTCCTACAATGAGCAGTTCTTC. Translated: CASSFRGGSYNEQFF. Full variable domain (missing parts from reference TRBV5-1 and TRBJ2-1): KAGVTQTPRYLIKTRGQQVTLSCSPISGHRSVSWYQQTPGQGLQFLFEYFSETQRNKGNFPGRFSGRQFSNSRSEMNVSTLELGDSALYLCASSFRGGSYNEQFFGPGTRLTVL.

V and J are TRBV27 and TRBJ1-2; 10 bases match TRBD1. The CDR3 has 13 residues. With V trimmed by 5 bases and J by 8 bases, 5 bases remained unmatched. CDR1 MNHEY and CDR2 SMNVEV come from the germline V gene (reference sequence). The CDR3 bases are TGTGCCAGCAGTCGACAGGGGGCGCGAGGCTACACCTTC. It codes for CASSRQGARGYTF.

The sample holds one count of this clone. The germline gene is not matched at one end of the junction; a read error may be the cause. The genes are TRBV4-3 and TRBJ1-2, with D perhaps TRBD1 (5 bases). The CDR3 sequence is 15 residues long. Germline V gives CDR1 LGHNA, CDR2 YSLEER. The CDR3 here is CARSQEYRQGVGYTF. In DNA form, the CDR3 reads TGCGCCCGCAGCCAAGAATATAGGCAGGGTGTTGGCTACACCTTC.